This T cell receptor beta chain came from a study of T cell repertoires in cytomegalovirus infection. MiXCR, run by TCRdb on the reads, gives a single entry per CDR3 protein. The profile shows about 530,000 distinct CDR3 sequences, 26% of them singletons. The sequenced sample consisted of PBMCs. This clonotype was sampled from a human donor in good health (CMV status not recorded). Some clones in this sample may be carry-over from other donors' samples.

CDR3 sequence reads: CANTQGYNEQFF. As DNA, the CDR3 is TGTGCCAACACACAGGGATACAATGAGCAGTTCTTC. The chain has TRBV6-2 or TRBV6-3 and TRBJ2-1; D possibly corresponds to TRBD1 (6 bases). CDR3 length equals 12 residues. Germline assignment: CDR1 MNHEY and CDR2 SVGEGT. V was trimmed by 10 bases and J by 4 bases, leaving 11 bases between them.